The 21 T cell receptor beta chains listed next were all sequenced from one sample in a study of T cell responses to AZD1222 COVID-19 vaccine. The protocol was immunoSEQ multiplex PCR, while the TCRdb copy is restricted to in-frame clones and leaves out a portion. The table records under 45,000 clones, roughly 84% of them present only once. Source: peripheral blood, taken 28 days after the second AZD1222 dose. The source is an adult who received the AZD1222 COVID-19 vaccine.

This chain connects TRBV2 to TRBJ2-1, with 10 bases fitting TRBD1. The CDR3 contains 16 residues. The junction had 6 bases not matched to a gene; V was cut back by 5 bases and J by 2 bases. Germline V gene data show CDR1 as SNHLY and CDR2 as FYNNEI. The CDR3 sequence: CASSRPGTGAYNEQFF. Here the CDR3 DNA reads TGTGCCAGCAGTCGTCCCGGGACAGGGGCCTACAATGAGCAGTTCTTC.

The V and J genes are TRBV27 and TRBJ1-1; 7 bases fit TRBD1. Per germline, CDR1 MNHEY and CDR2 SMNVEV (reference sequence). Unmatched junction bases numbered 7, after V lost 3 bases and J lost 6 bases. The CDR3 runs 14 residues. The CDR3 protein is CASSFRGLSAEAFF. For the CDR3, the DNA is TGTGCCAGCAGTTTTAGGGGGCTAAGCGCTGAAGCTTTCTTT.

The chain uses TRBV11-3 and TRBJ2-2; possibly TRBD1 or TRBD2 for D (6 bases each). Germline V gene data show CDR1 as SGHNT and CDR2 as YENEEA. The CDR3 covers 13 residues. Trimming removed 5 bases at V and 6 bases at J, with 10 bases between. CDR3 nucleotides: TGTGCCAGCAGCGAGAGGGGGGCCGGGGAGCTGTTTTTT. Translated, it gives CASSERGAGELFF.

The chain carries TRBV27 and TRBJ1-1; the D is unclear. Looked up from germline, CDR1 is MNHEY and CDR2 is SMNVEV (reference sequence). This CDR3 comprises 11 residues. Trimming pared 5 bases from V and 8 bases from J, leaving 9 bases between. The CDR3 reads CASSPPGEAFF. CDR3 DNA sequence: TGTGCCAGCAGTCCCCCGGGGGAAGCTTTCTTT.

V is TRBV29-1 and J is TRBJ1-2; D may be TRBD1 (6 bases). V was cut by 5 bases and J by 4 bases, with 11 bases left in between. Germline V gives CDR1 SQVTM, CDR2 ANQGSEA. CDR3 size: 12 residues. The CDR3 DNA is TGCAGCGTTCAGACAGGTCGCTATGGCTACACCTTC. The encoded protein is CSVQTGRYGYTF.

This sequence joins TRBV19 and TRBJ1-5; D gene unclear. V was trimmed by 5 bases and J by 6 bases, leaving 17 bases between them. This CDR3 spans 15 amino acids. Germline-derived CDR1 and CDR2 are LNHDA and SQIVND (reference sequence). This CDR3 reads CASSYWGAGGQPQHF. In DNA, the CDR3 is TGTGCCAGTAGTTACTGGGGAGCGGGCGGTCAGCCCCAGCATTTT.

CDR3: CASSTFRTSVRYEQYF. As DNA, the CDR3 is TGTGCCAGCAGCACGTTTCGGACTAGCGTCCGCTACGAGCAGTACTTC. The chain carries TRBV5-6 and TRBJ2-7; 9 bases are a match to TRBD2. Losses at the gene ends were 4 bases for V and 3 bases for J; bases not matched to a gene: 11. This CDR3 is 16 amino acids long. Germline V lookup: CDR1 SGHDT, CDR2 YYEEEE.

This chain links TRBV5-1 with TRBJ2-5, with 7 bases matching TRBD2. The V and J ends lost 3 bases and 4 bases, in that order; junction bases with no gene match: 0. The CDR3 length is 12 residues. Per the germline V gene, CDR1 is SGHRS and CDR2 is YFSETQ. Here the CDR3 reads CASSSGGETQYF. The CDR3 DNA is TGCGCCAGCAGCTCGGGGGGAGAGACCCAGTACTTC. Based on the CDR3 plus reference TRBV5-1 and TRBJ2-5, the full variable domain is KAGVTQTPRYLIKTRGQQVTLSCSPISGHRSVSWYQQTPGQGLQFLFEYFSETQRNKGNFPGRFSGRQFSNSRSEMNVSTLELGDSALYLCASSSGGETQYFGPGTRLLVL.

The chain uses TRBV7-9 and TRBJ1-2; maybe TRBD1 (5 bases). From germline, CDR1 is SEHNR and CDR2 FQNEAQ (reference sequence). The CDR3 sequence is 17 residues long. With 2 bases removed from V and 5 bases from J, the gap between germline ends came to 21 bases. The CDR3 loop reads CASSLSQGALYGYGYTF. The CDR3 coding sequence is TGTGCCAGCAGCTTATCCCAGGGTGCGTTATATGGATATGGCTACACCTTC.

The gene calls are TRBV7-9 and TRBJ2-2, with 8 bases matching TRBD1. The V gene's germline CDR1 is SEHNR and CDR2 FQNEAQ (reference sequence). V trimming: 11 bases; J trimming: 0 bases; junction bases outside the gene matches: 11. This CDR3 is 16 amino acids long. Here the CDR3 reads CARAGQGASNTGELFF. In nucleotides, the CDR3 is TGTGCCCGAGCAGGGCAGGGGGCTTCGAACACCGGGGAGCTGTTTTTT. Complete variable domain (other parts from reference TRBV7-9 and TRBJ2-2): DTGVSQNPRHKITKRGQNVTFRCDPISEHNRLYWYRQTLGQGPEFLTYFQNEAQLEKSRLLSDRFSAERPKGSFSTLEIQRTEQGDSAMYLCARAGQGASNTGELFFGEGSRLTVL.

The chain has TRBV3-1 (or the pseudogene TRBV3-2) and TRBJ2-2, with TRBD2 as a possible D gene (7 bases). V was shortened by 3 bases and J by 3 bases, with 11 bases between the two germline ends. The CDR3 length is 15 residues. Germline V lookup: CDR1 LGHDT, CDR2 YNNKEL (reference sequence). This CDR3 is CASSHLRGHTGELFF. The CDR3 DNA reads TGTGCCAGCAGCCACTTGCGGGGGCACACCGGGGAGCTGTTTTTT.

This chain links TRBV4-2 with TRBJ2-3; no clear D. Trimming took off 0 bases at V and 5 bases at J, with 12 bases between the two ends. Germline values: CDR1 LGHNA, CDR2 YNFKEQ. This CDR3 region has 15 residues. CDR3 sequence (DNA): TGTGCCAGCAGCCAAGACAGGACCGCCAGAGATACGCAGTATTTT. Its translation: CASSQDRTARDTQYF.

The rearrangement links TRBV6-5 to TRBJ2-6; D remains unclear. The CDR3 has 13 residues. CDR1 is MNHEY, CDR2 SVGAGI, per germline. The V gene lost 7 bases and the J gene lost 0 bases, with 4 bases spanning the gap. The CDR3 loop reads CASTLSGANVLTF. CDR3 bases: TGTGCCAGCACCCTCTCTGGGGCCAACGTCCTGACTTTC.

The J gene is TRBJ1-5, the V gene TRBV15; TRBD1 agrees at 8 bases. The CDR3 runs 15 residues. The ends lost 5 bases at V and 4 bases at J; junction bases unmatched: 7. Germline CDR1 reads LNHNV; CDR2 reads YYDKDF (reference sequence). For the CDR3, the DNA is TGTGCCACCAGCCTAGACAGGGGCCTAAATCAGCCCCAGCATTTT. Translating it yields CATSLDRGLNQPQHF.

The chain joins TRBV12-3 or TRBV12-4 to TRBJ1-6, with D maybe TRBD1 (6 bases). The V and J ends lost 8 bases and 6 bases respectively, with 11 bases between them. CDR3 length equals 13 residues. The chain's CDR3 is CASRGAVNSPLHF. In DNA form, the CDR3 reads TGTGCCAGCCGGGGGGCGGTTAATTCACCCCTCCACTTT.

The chain couples TRBV7-8 to TRBJ2-6; no definite D call. This CDR3 has 17 residues. Trimming stripped 1 base from V and 4 bases from J, with 14 bases between. Germline CDR1 is SGHVS and CDR2 is FQNEAQ. The DNA of the CDR3 is TGTGCCAGCAGCTTAGTCGGCTCGAGGTCCGGGGCCAACGTCCTGACTTTC. It codes for CASSLVGSRSGANVLTF.

The gene calls are TRBV7-9 and TRBJ1-1; D not resolved. The CDR3 totals 14 residues. The V gene lost 1 base and the J gene lost 2 bases, with 8 bases spanning the gap. Per the germline V gene, CDR1 is SEHNR and CDR2 is FQNEAQ (reference sequence). DNA for the CDR3: TGTGCCAGCAGCTTAGGGGCCGGTAACACTGAAGCTTTCTTT. Its protein is CASSLGAGNTEAFF.

The chain employs TRBV19 and TRBJ1-2, with D tentatively TRBD1 (5 bases). Germline V gives CDR1 LNHDA, CDR2 SQIVND (reference sequence). This CDR3 spans 15 amino acids. V was trimmed by 2 bases and J by 4 bases, leaving 14 bases between them. CDR3 loop: CASSIMGPVSYGYTF. In DNA, the CDR3 is TGTGCCAGTAGTATAATGGGGCCTGTGAGCTATGGCTACACCTTC.

The chain employs TRBV29-1 and TRBJ2-7; the D gene is possibly TRBD1 (6 bases). The CDR3 spans 13 residues. The germline V gene encodes CDR1 SQVTM and CDR2 ANQGSEA. Between the trimmed V and J ends, which lost 5 bases and 2 bases, there was a span of 13 bases. Written as DNA, the CDR3 is TGCAGCGTTATGCAGGGGCGAACCTACGAGCAGTACTTC. It specifies CSVMQGRTYEQYF.

V and J are TRBV5-4 and TRBJ1-2; D unresolved. V gave up 0 bases and J gave up 5 bases, with 8 bases separating them. In germline, CDR1 is SGHNT, CDR2 YYREEE (reference sequence). The CDR3 sequence is 13 residues long. Here the CDR3 reads CASSLGAQYGYTF. For the CDR3, the DNA is TGTGCCAGCAGCTTGGGTGCCCAGTATGGCTACACCTTC. Variable domain in full (rest from reference TRBV5-4 and TRBJ1-2): ETGVTQSPTHLIKTRGQQVTLRCSSQSGHNTVSWYQQALGQGPQFIFQYYREEENGRGNFPPRFSGLQFPNYSSELNVNALELDDSALYLCASSLGAQYGYTFGSGTRLTVV.

The rearrangement links TRBV6-5 to TRBJ1-2, with TRBD1 matching 8 bases. The germline CDR1 and CDR2 sequences are MNHEY and SVGAGI. V shed 4 bases, J shed 4 bases, and the junction held 5 bases outside the gene matches. The CDR3 covers 14 residues. CDR3 sequence reads: CASSSGQATYGYTF. The CDR3 bases are TGTGCCAGCAGTTCGGGACAGGCGACCTATGGCTACACCTTC.